Sequencing of this TCR beta chain was carried out in a study of blood T cell repertoires in COVID-19. About the study: PBMCs, B-cell-depleted T cells, or T cells were the source of the cDNA or gDNA that made up the material.

Unmatched junction bases numbered 5, after V lost 4 bases and J lost 4 bases. Germline CDR1 and CDR2: MNHEY and SVGEGT. CDR3 length: 14 residues. Libraries were prepared by immunoSEQ multiplex PCR; TCRdb keeps only in-frame clonotypes and omits some of them. The data hold roughly 200,000 clones, with roughly 80% observed a single time. The clonotype was recovered from a man aged 50 or older who had recovered from COVID-19. The chain couples TRBV6-2 or TRBV6-3 to TRBJ1-1; 8 bases map to TRBD1. Sequences were obtained from peripheral blood. The CDR3 DNA sequence: TGTGCCAGCAGTTCTCAGGGGGCGGTCACTGAAGCTTTCTTT. This sequence encodes CASSSQGAVTEAFF.